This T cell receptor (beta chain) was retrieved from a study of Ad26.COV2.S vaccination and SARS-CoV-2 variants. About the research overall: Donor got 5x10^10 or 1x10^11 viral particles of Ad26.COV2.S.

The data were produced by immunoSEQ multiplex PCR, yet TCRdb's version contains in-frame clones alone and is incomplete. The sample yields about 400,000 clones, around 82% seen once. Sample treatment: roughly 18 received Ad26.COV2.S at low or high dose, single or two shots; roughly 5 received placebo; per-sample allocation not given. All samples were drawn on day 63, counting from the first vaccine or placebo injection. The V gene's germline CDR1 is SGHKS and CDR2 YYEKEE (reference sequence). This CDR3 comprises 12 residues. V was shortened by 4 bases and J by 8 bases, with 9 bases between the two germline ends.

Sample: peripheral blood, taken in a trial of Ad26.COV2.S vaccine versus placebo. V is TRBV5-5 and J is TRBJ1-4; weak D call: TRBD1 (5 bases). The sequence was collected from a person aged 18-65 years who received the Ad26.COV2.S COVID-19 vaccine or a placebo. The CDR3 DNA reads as TGTGCCAGCAGCCGGGGGGAGGAAAAACTGTTTTTT. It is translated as CASSRGEEKLFF.